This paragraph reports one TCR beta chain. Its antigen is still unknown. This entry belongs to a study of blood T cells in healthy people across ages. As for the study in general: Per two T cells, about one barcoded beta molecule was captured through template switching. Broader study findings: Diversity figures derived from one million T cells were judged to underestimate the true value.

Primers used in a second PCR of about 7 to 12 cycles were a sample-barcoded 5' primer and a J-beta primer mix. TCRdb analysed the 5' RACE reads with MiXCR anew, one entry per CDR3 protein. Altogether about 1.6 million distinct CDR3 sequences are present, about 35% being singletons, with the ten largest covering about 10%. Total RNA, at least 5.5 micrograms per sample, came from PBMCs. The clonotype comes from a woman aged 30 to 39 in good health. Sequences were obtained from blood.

The CDR3, as DNA: TGTGCCAGCAGCTTAGATCTTAGCGGGGGCCAAGGCTCCTACAATGAGCAGTACTTC. The encoded protein is CASSLDLSGGQGSYNEQYF. The rearrangement uses TRBV7-6 and TRBJ2-1; the match to TRBD2 covers 9 bases. The last part of the DNA fits TRBJ2-7 better; the J call may be wrong. The CDR3 totals 19 residues. Germline CDR1 reads SGHVS; CDR2 reads FNYEAQ.